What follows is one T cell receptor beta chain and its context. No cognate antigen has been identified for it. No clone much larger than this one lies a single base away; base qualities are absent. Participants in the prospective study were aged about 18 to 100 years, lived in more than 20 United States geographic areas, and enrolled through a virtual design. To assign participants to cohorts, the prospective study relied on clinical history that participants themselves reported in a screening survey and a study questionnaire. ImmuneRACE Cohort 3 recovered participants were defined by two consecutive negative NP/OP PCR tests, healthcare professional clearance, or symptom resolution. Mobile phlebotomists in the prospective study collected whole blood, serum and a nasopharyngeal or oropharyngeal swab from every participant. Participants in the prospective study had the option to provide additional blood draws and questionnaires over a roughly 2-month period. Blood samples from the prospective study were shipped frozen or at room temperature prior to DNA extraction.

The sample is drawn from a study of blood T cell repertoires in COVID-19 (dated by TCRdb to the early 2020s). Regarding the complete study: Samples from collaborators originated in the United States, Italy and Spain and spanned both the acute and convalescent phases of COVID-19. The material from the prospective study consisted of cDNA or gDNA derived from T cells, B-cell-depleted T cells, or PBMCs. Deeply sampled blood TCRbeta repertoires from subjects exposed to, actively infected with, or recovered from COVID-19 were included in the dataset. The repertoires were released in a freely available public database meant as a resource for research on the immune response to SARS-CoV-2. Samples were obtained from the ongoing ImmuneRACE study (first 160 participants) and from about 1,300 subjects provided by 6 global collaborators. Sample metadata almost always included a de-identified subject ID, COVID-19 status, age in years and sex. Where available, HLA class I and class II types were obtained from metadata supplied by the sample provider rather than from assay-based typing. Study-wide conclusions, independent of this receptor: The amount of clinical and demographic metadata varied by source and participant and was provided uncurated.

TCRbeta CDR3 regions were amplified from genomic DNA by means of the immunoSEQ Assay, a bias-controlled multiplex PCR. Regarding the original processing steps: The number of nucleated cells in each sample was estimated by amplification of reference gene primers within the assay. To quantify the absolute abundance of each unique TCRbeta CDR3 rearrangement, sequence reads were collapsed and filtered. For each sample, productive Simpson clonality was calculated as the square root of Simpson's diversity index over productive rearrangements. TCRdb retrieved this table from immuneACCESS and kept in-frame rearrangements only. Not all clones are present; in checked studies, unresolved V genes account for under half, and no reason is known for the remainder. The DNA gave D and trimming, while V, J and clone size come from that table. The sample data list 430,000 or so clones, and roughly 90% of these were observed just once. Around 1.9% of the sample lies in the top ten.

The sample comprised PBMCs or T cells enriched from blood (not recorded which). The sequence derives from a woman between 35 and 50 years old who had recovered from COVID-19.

The CDR3 is CASSDSGRGNIQYF. The nucleotides read TGCGCCAGCAGTGATTCAGGGCGGGGGAACATTCAGTACTTC. The chain is made from TRBV10-2 and TRBJ2-4; TRBD2 matches 7 bases in the middle. Clipping removes 3 bases from V and 7 bases from J, with 6 as the unmatched junction base count. From the germline V gene, CDR1 is WSHSY and CDR2 is SAAADI. Spanning cysteine to phenylalanine, the CDR3 consists of 14 amino acids. Only the CDR3 region is kept as DNA, spanning 42 bases read in frame from base 1.